This T cell receptor beta chain appears in the sequencing data of a study of T cell changes during pregnancy in multiple sclerosis. This clone has a single count. This table comes from immunoSEQ multiplex PCR, and its TCRdb copy is limited to in-frame clones, with some not included. The sample lists tens of thousands of clones; 75% to 95% were seen once. Trimming took 8 bases from V and 0 from J, leaving 17 bases between them. This CDR3 spans 16 amino acids. The germline V gene encodes CDR1 LNHDA and CDR2 SQIVND (reference sequence). The chain couples TRBV19 to TRBJ1-3, with D uncertain. This clonotype was obtained from a female donor in good health, enrolled as a control in a pregnancy study. Sequencing was performed on CD4+ T cells from peripheral blood mononuclear cells, taken in the second trimester of pregnancy. Here the CDR3 reads CASGDEGIGSGNTIYF. The CDR3 DNA reads TGTGCCAGTGGTGACGAGGGTATTGGCTCTGGAAACACCATATATTTT.